This T cell receptor beta chain was sequenced during a study of blood T cell repertoires in COVID-19. Study as a whole: Sample material is recorded as cDNA or gDNA derived from T cells, B-cell-depleted T cells, or PBMCs.

Clones were read by immunoSEQ multiplex PCR, and TCRdb kept only the in-frame ones, dropping some. The table records some 260,000 clones, roughly 80% of them present only once. The CDR3 is 15 amino acids. Germline V gene lookup returns CDR1 LGHNA and CDR2 YSLEER. Trimming removed 0 bases from V and 4 bases from J, with 10 bases in between. The study recruited people aged about 18 to 90 years across about 25 US areas. Cohort assignment relied on participant-reported clinical history. The source is a man aged 30-40 years with acute COVID-19. The rearrangement joins TRBV4-3 to TRBJ1-3; D is unresolved. The source material was PBMCs or T cells enriched from blood (not recorded which). Here the CDR3 reads CASSQDFSMGNTIYF. The CDR3 bases are TGCGCCAGCAGCCAAGATTTCAGTATGGGAAACACCATATATTTT.